The next 10 T cell receptor beta chains were all read from a single sample in a study of blood T cell repertoires in COVID-19. TCRdb keeps only in-frame clones here, not all; method: immunoSEQ multiplex PCR. The table has 70,000 to 85,000 clones, over 80% seen once; the top ten hold approximately 8.8%. The specimen was peripheral blood. The receptors stem from a human donor in a cohort sampled during active COVID-19.

The chain has TRBV11-3 and TRBJ2-7; TRBD1 agrees at 8 bases. The V segment lost 4 bases and the J segment 1 base; nucleotides outside the gene matches: 15. The CDR3 runs to 18 residues. Germline V CDR1 and CDR2: SGHNT, YENEEA. In DNA, the CDR3 is TGTGCCAGCAGCTCGCCGCTTCAGATTCGGGACAGGTCCTACGAGCAGTACTTC. Its translation is CASSSPLQIRDRSYEQYF.

This chain uses TRBV5-1 with TRBJ1-1; 8 bases align to TRBD1. Germline values: CDR1 SGHRS, CDR2 YFSETQ. J was trimmed by 4 bases and V by 4 bases; bases with no gene match: 6. This CDR3 is 14 amino acids long. The CDR3 nucleotides read TGCGCCAGCAGCACTGGACAGGGAGGCACTGAAGCTTTCTTT. This translates into CASSTGQGGTEAFF.

The chain couples TRBV1 to TRBJ2-7; TRBD2 is taken as the D call from the table, unchecked against the DNA. TRBV1 is labeled a pseudogene. The CDR3 has 15 residues. In DNA, the CDR3 is TGCACCAGCAGCCAAGATAGCCTACCAACCTACGAGCAGTACTTC. Amino acid sequence: CTSSQDSLPTYEQYF.

The chain joins TRBV6-1 to TRBJ2-7; tentative D call: TRBD1 (7 bases). With 1 base removed from V and 1 base from J, the gap between germline ends came to 11 bases. Germline V gives CDR1 MNHNS, CDR2 SASEGT. The CDR3 covers 15 residues. The DNA of the CDR3 is TGTGCCAGCAGTGAAGGGGCAGGGGGGTCCTACGAGCAGTACTTC. It yields the protein CASSEGAGGSYEQYF.

The V and J genes are TRBV6-2 or TRBV6-3 and TRBJ2-6; D might be TRBD1 (6 bases). Per germline, CDR1 MNHEY and CDR2 SVGEGT. Trimming took 5 bases from V and 4 from J, leaving 12 bases between them. The CDR3 extends over 15 amino acids. Here the CDR3 reads CASSSRDTGANVLTF. The CDR3 DNA sequence: TGTGCCAGCAGTAGCCGGGACACCGGGGCCAACGTCCTGACTTTC.

V usage is TRBV9 and J usage is TRBJ1-3, with a tentative D call TRBD1 (6 bases). There are 16 residues in the CDR3. V was pared by 0 bases and J by 3 bases, with 13 bases between. The germline V gene encodes CDR1 SGDLS and CDR2 YYNGEE. CDR3: CASSVEQGSVGNTIYF. CDR3 in DNA: TGTGCCAGCAGCGTAGAACAGGGAAGTGTTGGAAACACCATATATTTT.

The chain joins TRBV18 to TRBJ2-7, with D maybe TRBD2 (6 bases). Germline-derived CDR1 and CDR2 are KGHSH and LQKENI. The CDR3 covers 14 residues. The ends were cut back, 4 bases at V and 1 base at J, with 11 bases in the middle. The CDR3 is CASSRGTLSYEQYF. The CDR3 nucleotides are TGTGCCAGCTCACGCGGGACGCTTTCCTACGAGCAGTACTTC. The full variable domain, in which reference TRBV18 and TRBJ2-7 provide the parts outside the CDR3, is NAGVMQNPRHLVRRRGQEARLRCSPMKGHSHVYWYRQLPEEGLKFMVYLQKENIIDESGMPKERFSAEFPKEGPSILRIQQVVRGDSAAYFCASSRGTLSYEQYFGPGTRLTVT.

The CDR3 coding sequence is TGCGCCAGCAGCCGGGGACAGAGCTCCTACGAGCAGTACTTC. It yields the protein CASSRGQSSYEQYF. The chain links TRBV4-1 to TRBJ2-7, with 7 nucleotides matching TRBD1. Per the germline V gene, CDR1 is MGHRA and CDR2 is YSYEKL. The V gene end was trimmed by 4 bases and the J gene end by 0 bases; junction bases not matched to a gene: 3. The CDR3 is 14 residues long.

In its sample, this clone was seen a few times. The chain is built from TRBV6-5 and TRBJ2-2; 10 nucleotides match TRBD2. V lost 6 bases to trimming and J lost 3 bases; unmatched junction nucleotides: 4. This CDR3 has 15 amino acids. Per the germline V gene, CDR1 is MNHEY and CDR2 is SVGAGI. The CDR3 region is CASRGSGRDTGELFF. In DNA form, the CDR3 reads TGTGCCAGCAGAGGGAGCGGGAGGGACACCGGGGAGCTGTTTTTT.

The J gene is TRBJ1-2, the V gene TRBV2; 9 bases fit TRBD1. Germline V gene lookup returns CDR1 SNHLY and CDR2 FYNNEI. The CDR3 consists of 15 residues. The V segment lost 7 bases and the J segment 0 bases; nucleotides outside the gene matches: 6. The CDR3 loop reads CASKRTGASNYGYTF. CDR3 coding DNA: TGTGCCAGCAAACGGACAGGGGCTTCTAACTATGGCTACACCTTC.